These 25 T cell receptor beta chains were all obtained from the same sample, sequenced in a study of cytomegalovirus exposure and HLA in healthy donors. PCR was performed using 60 Vbeta and 13 Jbeta primers. The assay was immunoSEQ multiplex PCR, and TCRdb's table has in-frame clones only and misses some. The repertoire holds about 150,000 clones, with approximately 80% as singletons. Material: PBMCs. Source of these receptors: a woman in her thirties or forties in good health and CMV-seronegative.

The rearrangement uses TRBV28 and TRBJ1-4, with 8 bases aligning to TRBD1. The CDR3 is 13 residues long. With V trimmed by 5 bases and J by 8 bases, 4 bases remained unmatched. The germline V gene has CDR1 MDHEN and CDR2 SYDVKM. CDR3 amino acids: CASSTRQGEKLFF. CDR3 coding DNA: TGTGCCAGCAGTACAAGACAGGGGGAAAAACTGTTTTTT.

This sequence joins TRBV2 and TRBJ1-4, with D uncertain. Trimming took off 6 bases at V and 7 bases at J, with 12 bases between the two ends. CDR1 and CDR2 (germline): SNHLY, FYNNEI. The CDR3 sequence is 13 residues long. The CDR3 reads CASRITPSEKLFF. As DNA, the CDR3 is TGTGCCAGCAGGATTACCCCTAGTGAAAAACTGTTTTTT.

This chain links TRBV5-1 with TRBJ2-3; a weak D match, TRBD2 (6 bases). The CDR3 contains 14 residues. CDR1 and CDR2 from the germline V gene are SGHRS and YFSETQ. Trimming left V 5 bases short and J 6 bases short, with 16 bases between. For the CDR3, the DNA is TGCGCCAGCAGTAGCGGCAAGGGAGCGGATACGCAGTATTTT. Translated, it gives CASSSGKGADTQYF.

The rearrangement uses TRBV7-2 and TRBJ2-7; D perhaps matches TRBD1 (6 bases). The length of the CDR3 is 13 residues. V lost 5 bases and J lost 4, with 12 bases in between. Per germline, CDR1 SGHTA and CDR2 FQGNSA. CDR3 sequence: CASSPGTHYEQYF. CDR3 nucleotide sequence: TGTGCCAGCAGCCCGGGGACACATTACGAGCAGTACTTC.

V gene TRBV11-2 combines with J gene TRBJ1-2, with 8 positions matching TRBD1. The germline V gene has CDR1 SGHAT and CDR2 FQNNGV. The CDR3 is 15 amino acids. Trimming removed 2 bases from V and 6 bases from J; junction bases left unmatched: 8. The CDR3 DNA reads TGTGCCAGCAGCTTACAGGGGGCGAGCATGGATGGCTACACCTTC. This translates into CASSLQGASMDGYTF. Full variable domain (outside the CDR3, taken from reference TRBV11-2 and TRBJ1-2): EAGVAQSPRYKIIEKRQSVAFWCNPISGHATLYWYQQILGQGPKLLIQFQNNGVVDDSQLPKDRFSAERLKGVDSTLKIQPAKLEDSAVYLCASSLQGASMDGYTFGSGTRLTVV.

As to this clone: Germline is not matched at one junction end, which may reflect a read error. V usage is TRBV7-9 and J usage is TRBJ2-1; 9 nucleotides agree with TRBD1. The CDR3 consists of 16 residues. Germline loops: CDR1 SEHNR, CDR2 FQNEAQ (reference sequence). The DNA of the CDR3 is TGTTCCAGCAGCTTACGGGGACAGGGATCCTACAATGAGCAGTTCTTC. This sequence encodes CSSSLRGQGSYNEQFF.

The chain joins TRBV5-4 to TRBJ2-1; maybe TRBD2 (7 bases). V lost 0 bases and J 8 bases, leaving 12 bases between the germline ends. The CDR3 length is 14 residues. Germline lookup yields CDR1 SGHNT and CDR2 YYREEE (reference sequence). The CDR3 spells CASSLGGGSDEQFF. CDR3 bases: TGTGCCAGCAGCTTGGGGGGGGGCAGCGATGAGCAGTTCTTC.

V is TRBV4-3 and J is TRBJ2-3, with D possibly matching TRBD2 (6 bases). The germline V gene has CDR1 LGHNA and CDR2 YSLEER. This CDR3 is 15 amino acids long. Trimming shortened V by 5 bases and J by 5 bases, and 17 bases separated the two germline ends. CDR3 region: CASSWEGGPKDTQYF. CDR3 bases: TGCGCCAGCAGCTGGGAAGGAGGGCCCAAAGATACGCAGTATTTT.

The chain has TRBV28 and TRBJ2-3; TRBD2 agrees at 11 bases. This CDR3 spans 14 amino acids. CDR1 MDHEN and CDR2 SYDVKM come from the germline V gene. Trimming took 8 bases from V and 4 from J; bases not matched to a gene: 5. CDR3 residues: CASSVAGGADTQYF. In DNA, the CDR3 is TGTGCCAGCTCAGTAGCGGGGGGGGCAGATACGCAGTATTTT.

The table lists this clone with a few counts. The chain couples TRBV6-5 to TRBJ1-1, with a possible D match to TRBD1 (6 bases). This CDR3 has 14 amino acids. Trimming left V 7 bases short and J 0 bases short, with 12 bases between. CDR1 is MNHEY, CDR2 SVGAGI, per germline. CDR3: CASTSQGLNTEAFF. Here the CDR3 DNA reads TGTGCCAGCACCTCACAGGGCCTGAACACTGAAGCTTTCTTT.

The gene calls are TRBV29-1 and TRBJ1-3; D is possibly TRBD1 (6 bases). Trimming took off 7 bases at V and 0 bases at J, with 16 bases between the two ends. The germline CDR1 and CDR2 sequences are SQVTM and ANQGSEA. CDR3 length: 15 amino acids. CDR3 sequence reads: CSAKTGLSSGNTIYF. CDR3 nucleotides: TGCAGCGCAAAGACAGGCCTCAGCTCTGGAAACACCATATATTTT.

The count of this clone is one. The CDR3 DNA is TGTGCCAGCAGCTTAACGTTGATCCAGGGAGGGGGCTACACCTTC. Amino acids: CASSLTLIQGGGYTF. This chain joins TRBV7-9 and TRBJ1-2; possibly TRBD1 for D (5 bases). The ends were cut back, 2 bases at V and 8 bases at J, with 18 bases in the middle. The CDR3 consists of 15 residues. The germline V gene has CDR1 SEHNR and CDR2 FQNEAQ (reference sequence).

The J gene is TRBJ1-1, the V gene TRBV19; 7 bases agree with TRBD1. The V gene end was trimmed by 7 bases and the J gene end by 1 base; junction bases not matched to a gene: 6. This CDR3 is built from 14 residues. The V gene's germline CDR1 is LNHDA and CDR2 SQIVND (reference sequence). CDR3 coding DNA: TGTGCCAGTATTAGAGGGACAGCGAACACTGAAGCTTTCTTT. Translation gives CASIRGTANTEAFF.

The count of this clone is one. This chain joins TRBV9 and TRBJ2-5, with D tentatively TRBD1 (6 bases). The length of the CDR3 is 14 residues. The V gene lost 2 bases and the J gene lost 2 bases, with 10 bases spanning the gap. The V gene's germline CDR1 is SGDLS and CDR2 YYNGEE. CDR3 coding DNA: TGTGCCAGCAGCGTTTACAGGGAACAAGAGACCCAGTACTTC. This sequence encodes CASSVYREQETQYF.

The rearrangement joins TRBV21-1 to TRBJ1-1; TRBD1, the D gene given by the table, was not confirmed from the DNA. TRBV21-1 is a documented pseudogene. This CDR3 has 18 amino acids. CDR3 bases: TGTGCCAGCAGCAAATGGGAGGGGGGACAGGCTGTGAACACTGAAGCTTTCTTT. It codes for CASSKWEGGQAVNTEAFF.

CDR3 sequence: CASSPSLREGPNIQYF. The CDR3 region has the DNA TGTGCCAGCAGCCCAAGTCTACGGGAGGGCCCGAACATTCAGTACTTC. V usage is TRBV7-8 and J usage is TRBJ2-4; TRBD2 matches at 8 bases. The germline V gene encodes CDR1 SGHVS and CDR2 FQNEAQ. With V trimmed by 5 bases and J by 7 bases, 13 bases remained unmatched. The CDR3 runs to 16 residues. The full variable domain, its missing parts supplied by reference TRBV7-8 and TRBJ2-4, is GAGVSQSPRYKVAKRGQDVALRCDPISGHVSLFWYQQALGQGPEFLTYFQNEAQLDKSGLPSDRFFAERPEGSVSTLKIQRTQQEDSAVYLCASSPSLREGPNIQYFGAGTRLSVL.

The rearrangement joins TRBV7-9 to TRBJ2-7; 8 bases map to TRBD2. This CDR3 contains 15 residues. The J segment lost 6 bases and the V segment lost 4 bases, leaving 11 bases of the junction unmatched. Per germline, CDR1 SEHNR and CDR2 FQNEAQ (reference sequence). For the CDR3, the DNA is TGTGCCAGCAGCTCCCTGCCGGGACTAGGACCCGAGCAGTACTTC. It encodes CASSSLPGLGPEQYF.

This clone is a singleton in its sample. As DNA, the CDR3 is TGTGCCAGCAGCTCCCAGACAGGGCACGAGCAGTTCTTC. Translating gives CASSSQTGHEQFF. This chain links TRBV7-9 with TRBJ2-1, with 7 bases that match TRBD1. V shed 4 bases, J shed 10 bases, and the junction held 7 bases outside the gene matches. Germline lookup yields CDR1 SEHNR and CDR2 FQNEAQ (reference sequence). This CDR3 has 13 residues.

CDR3 loop: CASSPWGGSPYGYTF. The CDR3 DNA sequence: TGTGCCAGCAGTCCCTGGGGGGGGAGCCCGTATGGCTACACCTTC. This chain joins TRBV27 and TRBJ1-2; D may be TRBD1 (5 bases). Germline V CDR1 and CDR2: MNHEY, SMNVEV (reference sequence). Trimming took off 5 bases at V and 5 bases at J, with 18 bases between the two ends. CDR3 length equals 15 residues.

V and J are TRBV20-1 and TRBJ1-2; no firm D call. The V gene's germline CDR1 is DFQATT and CDR2 SNEGSKA (reference sequence). This CDR3 is built from 9 residues. Trimming took off 6 bases at V and 8 bases at J, with 7 bases between the two ends. CDR3 in DNA: TGCAGTGCCTCGGGGGGCTACACCTTC. It yields the protein CSASGGYTF.

The CDR3 sequence is CASSLSGYTEAFF. The CDR3 bases are TGTGCCAGCAGCTTATCAGGGTACACTGAAGCTTTCTTT. The chain links TRBV7-3 to TRBJ1-1; D might be TRBD1 (5 bases). Per the germline V gene, CDR1 is SGHTA and CDR2 is FQGTGA. Trimming shortened V by 2 bases and J by 3 bases, and 7 bases separated the two germline ends. The CDR3 length is 13 residues.

The V gene is TRBV5-1, the J gene TRBJ2-7; 11 nucleotides match TRBD2. The junction had 7 bases not matched to a gene; V was cut back by 3 bases and J by 5 bases. Germline loops: CDR1 SGHRS, CDR2 YFSETQ. There are 15 residues in the CDR3. The CDR3 spells CASSSSGGPSDEQYF. The CDR3, as DNA: TGCGCCAGCAGCTCTAGCGGGGGGCCCTCTGACGAGCAGTACTTC.

V gene TRBV10-3 combines with J gene TRBJ1-2, with D maybe TRBD1 (5 bases). Trimming removed 3 bases at V and 4 bases at J, with 12 bases between. The germline CDR1 and CDR2 sequences are ENHRY and SYGVKD. The CDR3 has 14 residues. As DNA, the CDR3 is TGTGCCATCAGTGAACCGGGGGAAGTCTATGGCTACACCTTC. Translated, it gives CAISEPGEVYGYTF.

V is TRBV4-1 and J is TRBJ2-7; 7 bases align to TRBD1. The trim removed 3 bases at V and 4 bases at J, leaving 9 bases unmatched. Looked up from germline, CDR1 is MGHRA and CDR2 is YSYEKL. This CDR3 spans 15 amino acids. The CDR3 sequence: CASSHSQGVGYEQYF. CDR3 sequence (DNA): TGCGCCAGCAGCCATTCCCAGGGGGTCGGGTACGAGCAGTACTTC.

CDR3 in amino acids: CASSRKGLDTQYF. The CDR3 nucleotides are TGTGCCAGCAGCCGGAAGGGGCTAGATACGCAGTATTTT. The chain joins TRBV5-6 to TRBJ2-3; tentatively, D is TRBD1 (5 bases). V was clipped by 4 bases and J by 5 bases, with 11 bases between them. The CDR3 is 13 amino acids. Per the germline V gene, CDR1 is SGHDT and CDR2 is YYEEEE.